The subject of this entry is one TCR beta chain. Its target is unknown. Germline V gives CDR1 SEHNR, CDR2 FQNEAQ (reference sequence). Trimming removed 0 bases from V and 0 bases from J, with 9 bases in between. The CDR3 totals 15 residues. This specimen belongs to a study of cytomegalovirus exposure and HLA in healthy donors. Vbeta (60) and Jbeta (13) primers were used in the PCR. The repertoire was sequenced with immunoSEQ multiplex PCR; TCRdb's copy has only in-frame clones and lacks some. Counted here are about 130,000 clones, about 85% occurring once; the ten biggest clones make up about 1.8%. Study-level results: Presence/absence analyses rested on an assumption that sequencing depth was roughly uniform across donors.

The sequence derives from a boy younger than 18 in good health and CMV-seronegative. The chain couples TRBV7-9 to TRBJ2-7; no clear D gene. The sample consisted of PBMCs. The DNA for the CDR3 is TGTGCCAGCAGCTTAGCGGGCACACCCTCCTACGAGCAGTACTTC. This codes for CASSLAGTPSYEQYF.